Below are 8 T cell receptor beta chains sequenced from a single sample in a study of spatial heterogeneity in lung cancer. Points from the study as a whole: Counts of expanded intratumoral alpha and beta TCRs tracked tumor mutation counts.

The time point is: sample taken at primary tumor resection. These receptors' targets are unknown. TCRdb reprocessed the 5' RACE reads with MiXCR, giving one entry per CDR3 protein. The sample includes about 18,000 distinct CDR3 sequences, about 7.5% seen only once; the top ten take more than 20%. The sequencing here drew on lung tumor tissue, taken at surgery. The receptor set was obtained from a male donor with early-stage non-small cell lung cancer.

This clonotype was seen a handful of times. V is TRBV20-1 and J is TRBJ2-1; tentatively, D is TRBD1 or TRBD2 (6 bases each). This CDR3 spans 17 amino acids. The V gene's germline CDR1 is DFQATT and CDR2 SNEGSKA (reference sequence). V dropped 3 bases and J dropped 5 bases, with 23 bases sitting between them. In DNA form, the CDR3 reads TGCAGTGCTAGTGGGGGGCTAGCTCAGAGGGTCCACAATGAGCAGTTCTTC. Translating it yields CSASGGLAQRVHNEQFF.

The rearrangement uses TRBV6-2 or TRBV6-3 and TRBJ2-1; 10 nucleotides agree with TRBD1. The CDR3 has 16 amino acids. Trimming at V came to 2 bases and at J to 0 bases, leaving 1 base not matched to a gene. CDR1 and CDR2 (germline): MNHEY, SVGEGT. The CDR3 protein is CASSYDRGHSYNEQFF. DNA for the CDR3: TGTGCCAGCAGTTACGACAGGGGGCACTCCTACAATGAGCAGTTCTTC.

This clonotype is medium-sized within its sample. This chain links TRBV30 with TRBJ1-4; 7 bases map to TRBD1. V was clipped by 3 bases and J by 7 bases; unmatched bases: 11. In germline, CDR1 is GTSNPN, CDR2 SVGIG (reference sequence). The CDR3 is 15 amino acids. CDR3 region: CAWSSDRDSREKLFF. The CDR3 nucleotides read TGTGCCTGGAGCTCCGACCGGGACAGTCGTGAAAAACTGTTTTTT.

V and J are TRBV23-1 and TRBJ2-3; 12 nucleotides line up with TRBD1. TRBV23-1 is identified as an open reading frame with a role that is uncertain. With 4 bases clipped from V and 6 bases from J, the junction kept 8 bases outside the gene matches. The CDR3 runs 16 residues. The CDR3 spells CASSRSGTGGADTQYF. The CDR3 DNA reads TGCGCCAGCAGTCGATCCGGGACAGGGGGCGCCGATACGCAGTATTTT.

This clonotype was observed a handful of times. This sequence joins TRBV6-5 and TRBJ2-7; 10 bases fit TRBD2. Germline CDR1 MNHEY, CDR2 SVGAGI. This CDR3 contains 13 residues. The V and J ends lost 8 bases and 7 bases, in that order; junction bases with no gene match: 8. This CDR3 is CASARLAGVEQYF. The CDR3 DNA follows: TGTGCCAGCGCCAGGCTAGCGGGGGTAGAGCAGTACTTC.

This clonotype came up many times. This chain uses TRBV4-2 with TRBJ2-1; TRBD2 might be the D (7 bases). Germline V CDR1 and CDR2: LGHNA, YNFKEQ. The CDR3 is made up of 15 amino acids. Trimming removed 10 bases at V and 0 bases at J, with 16 bases between. The CDR3: CATAGAQSSYNEQFF. The CDR3 DNA reads as TGTGCCACCGCGGGGGCCCAGAGCTCCTACAATGAGCAGTTCTTC.

The chain carries TRBV12-5 and TRBJ2-1; D is undetermined. Germline CDR1 is LGHNT and CDR2 is FRNRAP. The V end was cut by 0 bases, the J end by 10 bases, with 7 bases between. CDR3 size: 12 residues. In nucleotides, the CDR3 is TGTGCTAGTGGTTTGGTATATCGGGAGCAGTTCTTC. This encodes CASGLVYREQFF.

This clonotype was seen a handful of times. This sequence joins TRBV4-3 and TRBJ2-3; 8 nucleotides align to TRBD2. The V and J ends lost 0 bases and 5 bases, in that order; junction bases with no gene match: 7. The CDR3 extends over 16 amino acids. Germline loops: CDR1 LGHNA, CDR2 YSLEER. As DNA, the CDR3 is TGCGCCAGCAGCCAAGATTTCCGGGGGGGGGGAGATACGCAGTATTTT. The encoded protein is CASSQDFRGGGDTQYF.